This T cell receptor beta chain is drawn from a study of glioma-infiltrating T cells after dendritic cell vaccination. Background on the study: Dendritic cell vaccine was injected intradermally three times, biweekly.

Here immunoSEQ multiplex PCR was the method, and the copy in TCRdb shows in-frame clones only, minus some. Of over 55,000 clones in the sample, 65% to 90% were seen once. V was trimmed by 7 bases and J by 2 bases, leaving 12 bases between them. Germline-derived CDR1 and CDR2 are LNHDA and SQIVND (reference sequence). This CDR3 is 15 amino acids long. All glioblastoma patients lacked an isocitrate dehydrogenase mutation. This sequence originates from a human donor with glioblastoma. The sample consisted of blood, taken before dendritic cell vaccination. The V call is TRBV19, the J call TRBJ1-6; no clear D. The CDR3 sequence: CASTPDRAYNSPLHF. In nucleotides, the CDR3 is TGTGCCAGTACCCCAGACCGGGCCTATAATTCACCCCTCCACTTT.